This record looks at one T cell receptor (beta chain) sequence and its context. The CDR3 consists of 16 residues. V shed 7 bases, J shed 0 bases, and the junction held 8 bases outside the gene matches. In germline, CDR1 is SGHAT, CDR2 FQNNGV. Repertoires were generated with immunoSEQ multiplex PCR, while TCRdb's copy carries only in-frame clones and drops some. The sample carries about 160,000 clones, around 84% recorded once. This specimen comes from a study of blood T cell repertoires in COVID-19. The chain uses TRBV11-2 and TRBJ2-1; 8 positions agree with TRBD1. The sequenced sample consisted of peripheral blood. The source is a man aged 65 to 85 with acute or convalescent COVID-19. In DNA form, the CDR3 reads TGTGCCAGCAACCCTACAGGGGGGAGCTCCTACAATGAGCAGTTCTTC. It encodes CASNPTGGSSYNEQFF.